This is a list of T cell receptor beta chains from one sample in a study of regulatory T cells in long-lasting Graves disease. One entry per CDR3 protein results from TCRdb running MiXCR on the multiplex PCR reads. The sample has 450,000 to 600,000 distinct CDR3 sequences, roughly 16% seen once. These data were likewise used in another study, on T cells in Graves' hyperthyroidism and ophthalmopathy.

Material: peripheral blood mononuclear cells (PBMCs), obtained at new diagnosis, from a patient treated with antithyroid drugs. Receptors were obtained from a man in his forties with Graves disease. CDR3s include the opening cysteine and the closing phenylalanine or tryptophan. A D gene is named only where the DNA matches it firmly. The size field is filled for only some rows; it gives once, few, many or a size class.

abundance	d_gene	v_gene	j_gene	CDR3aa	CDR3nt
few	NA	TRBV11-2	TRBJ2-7	CASSFSRERSEQYF	TGTGCCAGCAGCTTCAGTCGGGAAAGAAGCGAGCAGTACTTC
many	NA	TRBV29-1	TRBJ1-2	CSAEGRHGYTF	TGCAGCGCTGAGGGGCGACATGGCTACACCTTC
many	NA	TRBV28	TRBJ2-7	CASSSQFYEQYF	TGTGCCAGCAGTTCCCAGTTCTACGAGCAGTACTTC
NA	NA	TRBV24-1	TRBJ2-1	CATSDASLAYNEQFF	TGTGCCACCAGCGACGCTTCACTCGCCTACAATGAGCAGTTCTTC
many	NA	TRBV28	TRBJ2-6	CASRLRAAGANVLTF	TGTGCCAGCCGGCTAAGGGCGGCTGGGGCCAACGTCCTGACTTTC
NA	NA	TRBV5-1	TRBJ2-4	CASSLGRSAKNIQYF	TGCGCCAGCAGCTTGGGACGGTCGGCCAAAAACATTCAGTACTTC
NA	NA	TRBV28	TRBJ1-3	CASSFNRLGNTIYF	TGTGCCAGCAGTTTTAATCGGCTCGGAAACACCATATATTTT
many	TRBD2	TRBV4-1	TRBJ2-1	CASSLTRTSGSYNEQFF	TGCGCCAGCAGCCTCACCCGGACTAGCGGGAGTTACAATGAGCAGTTCTTC
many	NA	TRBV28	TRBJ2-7	CASSFGDGFEQYF	TGTGCCAGCAGTTTCGGTGACGGTTTCGAGCAGTACTTC
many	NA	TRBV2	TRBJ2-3	CASSSRLLSTDTQYF	TGTGCCAGCAGTTCCAGACTCCTCAGCACAGATACGCAGTATTTT
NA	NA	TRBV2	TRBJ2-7	CASRASGGPYEQYF	TGTGCCAGCAGGGCGAGTGGCGGACCCTACGAGCAGTACTTC
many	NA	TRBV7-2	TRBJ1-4	CASSLGVGEKLFF	TGTGCCAGCAGCTTAGGCGTAGGGGAAAAACTGTTTTTT
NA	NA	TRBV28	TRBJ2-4	CASSRLDSRSRNIQYF	TGTGCCAGCAGTCGACTGGACAGCCGGTCCAGAAACATTCAGTACTTC
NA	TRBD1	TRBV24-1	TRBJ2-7	CATSQTGGLNEQYF	TGTGCCACCAGTCAGACAGGGGGCCTGAACGAGCAGTACTTC
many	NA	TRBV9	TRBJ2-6	CASSQGANVLTF	TGTGCCAGCAGCCAAGGGGCCAACGTCCTGACTTTC
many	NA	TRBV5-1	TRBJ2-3	CASSFSGRSSTDTQYF	TGTGCCAGCAGTTTCTCCGGGAGAAGCAGCACAGATACGCAGTATTTT
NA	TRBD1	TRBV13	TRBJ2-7	CASSLGTGTGSYEQYF	TGTGCCAGCAGCTTAGGGACCGGGACAGGTTCCTACGAGCAGTACTTC
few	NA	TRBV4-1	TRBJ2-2	CASSQVDLGIGTGELFF	TGCGCCAGCAGCCAAGTCGATTTAGGGATCGGGACCGGGGAGCTGTTTTTT
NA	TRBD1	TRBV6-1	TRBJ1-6	CASSPGQGTPLHF	TGTGCCAGCAGTCCGGGACAGGGTACACCCCTCCACTTT
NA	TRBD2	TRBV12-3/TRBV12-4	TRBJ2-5	CASSWTSGRETQYF	TGTGCCAGCAGTTGGACTAGCGGGAGAGAGACCCAGTACTTC
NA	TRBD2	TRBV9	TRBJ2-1	CASSGSGSLYNEQFF	TGTGCCAGCAGCGGTAGCGGGAGCCTTTACAATGAGCAGTTCTTC
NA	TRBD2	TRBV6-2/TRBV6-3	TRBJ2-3	CASTPGTSGRDHMYTQYF	TGTGCCAGCACTCCAGGGACTAGCGGGAGAGACCACATGTATACGCAGTATTTT
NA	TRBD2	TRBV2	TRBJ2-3	CASRKGLAGDPDTQYF	TGTGCCAGCAGGAAGGGCCTAGCGGGAGACCCAGATACGCAGTATTTT
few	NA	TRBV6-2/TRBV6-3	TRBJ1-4	CASSNGEKLFF	TGTGCCAGCAGTAATGGGGAAAAACTGTTTTTT
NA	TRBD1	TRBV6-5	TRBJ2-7	CASSYGTGGNYEQYF	TGTGCCAGCAGTTACGGGACAGGGGGCAACTACGAGCAGTACTTC
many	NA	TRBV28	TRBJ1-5	CASSSRIQPQHF	TGTGCCAGCAGTTCGCGAATTCAGCCCCAGCATTTT
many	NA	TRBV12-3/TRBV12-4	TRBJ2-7	CASSPDHEQYF	TGTGCCAGCAGCCCGGACCACGAGCAGTACTTC
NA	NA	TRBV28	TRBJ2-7	CASSFPGVGEQYF	TGTGCCAGCAGTTTTCCGGGGGTGGGCGAGCAGTACTTC
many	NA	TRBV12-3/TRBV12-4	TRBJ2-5	CASRPSGQGVRGTQYF	TGTGCCAGCAGGCCCTCCGGGCAGGGCGTCCGAGGGACCCAGTACTTC
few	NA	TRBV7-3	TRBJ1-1	CASSLNSVGEAFF	TGTGCCAGCAGCTTAAATTCTGTTGGTGAAGCTTTCTTT
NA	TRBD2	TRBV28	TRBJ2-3	CASSPLGTSGSPRDTQYF	TGTGCCAGCAGCCCACTAGGGACTAGCGGGAGCCCTAGAGATACGCAGTATTTT
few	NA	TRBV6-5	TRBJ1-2	CASSFSGRGDYGYTF	TGTGCCAGCAGTTTCTCGGGGAGGGGAGACTATGGCTACACCTTC
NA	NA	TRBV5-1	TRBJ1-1	CASRSVGMNTEAFF	TGCGCCAGCAGATCGGTGGGTATGAACACTGAAGCTTTCTTT
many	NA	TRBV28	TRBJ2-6	CASEQVGGLGANVLTF	TGTGCCAGCGAACAGGTGGGGGGGCTTGGGGCCAACGTCCTGACTTTC
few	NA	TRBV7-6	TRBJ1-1	CASSSGGGPRSEAFF	TGTGCCAGCAGCTCCGGAGGCGGGCCCCGGTCTGAAGCTTTCTTT
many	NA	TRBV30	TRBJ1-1	CAWSSRGTEAFF	TGTGCCTGGAGCTCGCGGGGCACTGAAGCTTTCTTT
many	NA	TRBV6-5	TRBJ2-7	CASSLGPRPSYEQYF	TGTGCCAGCAGTTTGGGACCGCGACCCTCCTACGAGCAGTACTTC
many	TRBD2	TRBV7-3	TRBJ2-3	CASRTSGSDTQYF	TGTGCCAGCAGGACTAGCGGTTCAGATACGCAGTATTTT
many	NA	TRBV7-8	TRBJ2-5	CASSYGLDLWTQYF	TGTGCCAGCAGCTATGGACTGGATTTGTGGACCCAGTACTTC
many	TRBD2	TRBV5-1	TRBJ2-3	CASSQGTSFSDTQYF	TGCGCCAGCAGCCAAGGGACTAGCTTCTCAGATACGCAGTATTTT
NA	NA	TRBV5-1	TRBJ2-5	CASSIASETQYF	TGCGCCAGCAGCATCGCTAGCGAGACCCAGTACTTC
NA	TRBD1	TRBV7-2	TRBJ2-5	CASKLGTGDQETQYF	TGTGCCAGCAAGCTCGGGACAGGGGATCAAGAGACCCAGTACTTC
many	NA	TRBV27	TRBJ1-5	CASSSMGEGNQPQHF	TGTGCCAGCAGTTCCATGGGTGAGGGCAATCAGCCCCAGCATTTT
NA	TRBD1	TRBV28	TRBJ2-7	CASSSPGQAREQYF	TGTGCCAGCAGTTCTCCGGGACAGGCCCGCGAGCAGTACTTC
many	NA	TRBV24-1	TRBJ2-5	CATSDLQGLFGETQYF	TGTGCCACCAGTGATTTGCAAGGGCTCTTTGGAGAGACCCAGTACTTC
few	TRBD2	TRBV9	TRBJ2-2	CASSQTSGSSGELFF	TGTGCCAGCAGCCAGACTAGCGGGAGTTCCGGGGAGCTGTTTTTT
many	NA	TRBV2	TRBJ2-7	CASRDRPYEQYF	TGTGCCAGCAGAGACAGACCATACGAGCAGTACTTC
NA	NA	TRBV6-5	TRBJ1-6	CASSYTTPRQSSYNSPLHF	TGTGCCAGCAGTTACACTACCCCCCGACAGAGCTCCTATAATTCACCCCTCCACTTT
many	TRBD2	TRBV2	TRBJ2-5	CASTRTSGTQETQYF	TGTGCCAGCACCAGGACTAGCGGGACGCAAGAGACCCAGTACTTC
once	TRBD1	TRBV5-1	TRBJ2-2	CASSVGQGTTGELFF	TGCGCCAGCAGCGTGGGACAGGGGACCACCGGGGAGCTGTTTTTT
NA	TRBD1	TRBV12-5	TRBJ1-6	CASGPGTGNSPLHF	TGTGCTAGTGGTCCCGGGACAGGGAATTCACCCCTCCACTTT
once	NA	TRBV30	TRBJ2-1	CALLPGNSYNEQFF	TGTGCCTTGCTCCCCGGGAACTCCTACAATGAGCAGTTCTTC
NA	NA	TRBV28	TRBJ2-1	CASLKLPYEQFF	TGTGCCAGCCTAAAGCTCCCCTACGAGCAGTTCTTC
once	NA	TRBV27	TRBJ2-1	CASSFLVGRAGHEQFF	TGTGCCAGCAGTTTCTTGGTAGGCCGTGCGGGCCATGAGCAGTTCTTC